This TCR beta chain was sequenced for a study of Graves' ophthalmopathy and Graves' hyperthyroidism. Study-wide context: Peripheral blood was gathered at the point of initial diagnosis, before any treatment started. Findings and limits, study-wide: Cross-validated, the 13-signature model showed 87.88%/81.08% sensitivity/specificity, and 80%/75% in the test set. Most clonotypes expanded in thyroid above 0.001 frequency were present in blood too.

Amplified TCR beta CDR3 regions were obtained using RNA transcripts as template. HTBI primers were used in a first-round RT-PCR, which preceded a second-round multiplex PCR. From the multiplex PCR reads, TCRdb called clonotypes with MiXCR, one entry per CDR3 protein. The sample lists some 370,000 distinct CDR3 sequences; about 18% were seen once. This clonotype has only a few counts. What it binds is unknown. Trimming cost V 4 bases and J 2 bases, with 12 bases left between them. The CDR3 length is 14 residues. Germline V gives CDR1 KGHSH, CDR2 LQKENI. Sequencing was carried out using peripheral blood. The V and J genes are TRBV18 and TRBJ2-7; weak D call: TRBD1 (5 bases). The receptor's source is an adult woman with stable Graves' hyperthyroidism. CDR3 amino acids: CASSRDSGTYEQYF. DNA for the CDR3: TGTGCCAGCTCACGAGATTCAGGGACCTACGAGCAGTACTTC.